This T cell receptor beta chain derives from a study of blood T cell repertoires in COVID-19. As originally analysed: Reference gene primer amplification in the assay estimated nucleated cell counts. Sequenced by immunoSEQ multiplex PCR; TCRdb stores in-frame clones only, minus some. That table is the source of V, J and clone size, and D and trimming were worked out from the DNA. The sample has around 300,000 clones, about nine tenths seen once. The CDR3 consists of 13 residues. From germline, CDR1 is LGHDT and CDR2 YNNKEL (reference sequence). The V end lost 2 bases, the J end lost 3 bases, and 8 bases lay between the germline ends.

This TCR derives from a man aged 45-65 years with acute or convalescent COVID-19. The specimen sequenced was peripheral blood. This chain connects TRBV3-1 (or the pseudogene TRBV3-2) to TRBJ2-7; D uncertain. The CDR3 protein is CASSQNPGYEQYF. The CDR3 nucleotides are TGTGCCAGCAGCCAAAACCCCGGCTACGAGCAGTACTTC.